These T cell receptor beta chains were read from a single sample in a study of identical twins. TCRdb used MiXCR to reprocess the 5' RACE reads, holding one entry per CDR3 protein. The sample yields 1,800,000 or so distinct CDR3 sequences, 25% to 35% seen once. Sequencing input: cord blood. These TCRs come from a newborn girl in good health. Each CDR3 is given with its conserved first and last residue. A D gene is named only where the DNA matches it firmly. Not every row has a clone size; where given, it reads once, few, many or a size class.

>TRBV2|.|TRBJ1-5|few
TGTGCCAGCAGTGCGACACAGGGATGGAATCAGCCCCAGCATTTT
CASSATQGWNQPQHF
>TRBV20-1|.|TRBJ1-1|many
TGCAGTGCTAGTAAGGGGAACACTGAAGCTTTCTTT
CSASKGNTEAFF
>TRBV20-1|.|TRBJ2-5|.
TGCAGTGCGCACTCAGGGCGAATTCAAGAGACCCAGTACTTC
CSAHSGRIQETQYF
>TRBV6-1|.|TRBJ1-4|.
TGTGCCGGCAGTGCAAGTGCAACTAATGAAAAACTGTTTTTT
CAGSASATNEKLFF
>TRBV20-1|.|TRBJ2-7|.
TGCAGTGTCAGAGACCAGGGGGGCCACCCCAATGAGCAGTACTTC
CSVRDQGGHPNEQYF
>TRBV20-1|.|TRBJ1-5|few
TGCAGCGTCACAGGGAACTCTAATCAGCCCCAGCATTTT
CSVTGNSNQPQHF
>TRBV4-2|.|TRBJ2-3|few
TGTGCCAGCAGCCAAGATAAAGGAAGAGATACGCAGTATTTT
CASSQDKGRDTQYF
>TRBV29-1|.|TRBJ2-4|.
TGCAGCGTTGATCCAGGGGGGAGAAACATTCAGTACTTC
CSVDPGGRNIQYF
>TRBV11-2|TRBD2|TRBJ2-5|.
TGTGCCAGCAGCTGGAACTCCGGGCGGGAGCAGTGGAATGAGCAGTACTTC
CASSWNSGREQWNEQYF
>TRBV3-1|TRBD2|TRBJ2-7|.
TGTGCCAGCAGGGATACAGCGGGGAGCTCCTACGAGCAGTACTTC
CASRDTAGSSYEQYF
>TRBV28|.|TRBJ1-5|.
TGTGCCAGCAGTTCAAGTTTTAGGGTCGGGAGCAATCAGCCCCAGCATTTT
CASSSSFRVGSNQPQHF
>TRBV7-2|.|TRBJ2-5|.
TGTGCCAGCAGCTTAGGTCAGTCACTTTTGGGAGAGACCCAGTACTTC
CASSLGQSLLGETQYF
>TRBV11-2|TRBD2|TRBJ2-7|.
TGTGCCAGCAGCGTCGGGTTCCCCGGGACTATCGAGCTCGAGCAGTACTTC
CASSVGFPGTIELEQYF
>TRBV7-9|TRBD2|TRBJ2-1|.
TGTGCCAGCGGGGGGGGGACCTATTACAATGAGCAGTTCTTC
CASGGGTYYNEQFF
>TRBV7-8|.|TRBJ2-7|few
TGTGCCAGCAGCTTAAGAACTGCCGGGATCAACTCCTACGAGCAGTACTTC
CASSLRTAGINSYEQYF
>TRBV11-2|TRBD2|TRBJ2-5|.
TGTGCCAGCAGCTTAGTAGGACTAGCGGGTCCAGAGACCCAGTACTTC
CASSLVGLAGPETQYF
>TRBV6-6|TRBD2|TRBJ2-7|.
TGTGCCAGCAGTAGAATAGCGGGAACCACCTACGAGCAGTACTTC
CASSRIAGTTYEQYF
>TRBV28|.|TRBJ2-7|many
TGTGCCAGCACCCCTTTGGATATCTACGAGCAGTACTTC
CASTPLDIYEQYF
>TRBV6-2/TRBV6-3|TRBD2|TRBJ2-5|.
TGTGCCAGCAGTCACAAGGGACTAGCGGGGACGGAGGAGACCCAGTACTTC
CASSHKGLAGTEETQYF
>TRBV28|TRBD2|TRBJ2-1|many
TGTGCCAGCAGGGGCGGGAGTGCCTACAATGAGCAGTTCTTC
CASRGGSAYNEQFF
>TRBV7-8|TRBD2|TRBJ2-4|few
TGTGCCAGCAGCTTTACTAGCGGGCGTAGGGCCAAAAACATTCAGTACTTC
CASSFTSGRRAKNIQYF
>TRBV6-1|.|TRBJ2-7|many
TGTGCCAGCAGGCCGGGACAACCCTACGAGCAGTACTTC
CASRPGQPYEQYF
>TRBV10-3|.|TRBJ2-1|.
TGTGCCATCAGTGAGTCGCTGGCCCGGGGTTACAATGAGCAGTTCTTC
CAISESLARGYNEQFF
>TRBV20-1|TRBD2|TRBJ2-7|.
TGCAGTGCTCCGGGACTAGCGGGTATCGAGCAGTACTTC
CSAPGLAGIEQYF
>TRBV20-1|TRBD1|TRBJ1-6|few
TGCAGTGCTAGACCCGGGACAGGGAGGTCACCCCTCCACTTT
CSARPGTGRSPLHF
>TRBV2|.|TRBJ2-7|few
TGTGCCAGCAGTCGGTTCACTAGCGAGCAGTACTTC
CASSRFTSEQYF
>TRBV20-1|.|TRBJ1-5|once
TGCAGTGCTAGAGATACAAGGTACGATCAGCCCCAGCATTTT
CSARDTRYDQPQHF
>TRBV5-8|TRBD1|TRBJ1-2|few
TGTGCCAGCAGCTTGCTAACAGGGGTTCGAAACTATGGCTACACCTTC
CASSLLTGVRNYGYTF
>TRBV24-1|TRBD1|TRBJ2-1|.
TGTGCCACCAGTGGGGGGACAGGGGGCTACAATGAGCAGTTCTTC
CATSGGTGGYNEQFF
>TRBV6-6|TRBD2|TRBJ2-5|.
TGTGCCAGCAGTACGAGGACGGGACTAGCGGAAGAGACCCAGTACTTC
CASSTRTGLAEETQYF
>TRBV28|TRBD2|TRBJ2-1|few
TGTGCCAGCAGTTCTACCCTCCTCGGCGGGAGGGACAATGAGCAGTTCTTC
CASSSTLLGGRDNEQFF
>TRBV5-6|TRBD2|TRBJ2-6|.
TGTGCCAGCAGCTTGGTAGCGGGGACGGGGGCCAACGTCCTGACTTTC
CASSLVAGTGANVLTF
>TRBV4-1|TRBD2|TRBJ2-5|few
TGCGCCAGCAAGGGTAGCGGGCGGAATGAGCAGTACTTC
CASKGSGRNEQYF
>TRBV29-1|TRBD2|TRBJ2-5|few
TGCAGCGTCACGGAGCGGGGGTACTTAGAGACCCAGTACTTC
CSVTERGYLETQYF
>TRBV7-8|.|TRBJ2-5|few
TGTGCCAGCAGCTTAGCGGGGACCCTGTACCAAGAGACCCAGTACTTC
CASSLAGTLYQETQYF
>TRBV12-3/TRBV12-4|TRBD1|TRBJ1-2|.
TGTGCCAGCAGTTTAAGGGACAGGGGATCCTATGGCTACACCTTC
CASSLRDRGSYGYTF
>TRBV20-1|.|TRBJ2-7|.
TGCAGTGCTAGACTCTTAGACAGGATCTCCTACGAGCAGTACTTC
CSARLLDRISYEQYF
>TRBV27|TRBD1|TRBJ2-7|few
TGTGCCAGCAGTCCAGCGGACAGGGGGCGATACGAGCAGTACTTC
CASSPADRGRYEQYF
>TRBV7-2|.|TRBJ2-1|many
TGTGCCAGCAGCTTAGTCGGTTTGCTAGGGCAGTTCTTC
CASSLVGLLGQFF
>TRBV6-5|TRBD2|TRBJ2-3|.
TGTGCCAGCAGTTACTCGCGACTAGCCACCACTGATACGCAGTATTTT
CASSYSRLATTDTQYF
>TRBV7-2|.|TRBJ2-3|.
TGTGCCAGCAGCTTAGCCTCAGCGATCGCTAGCACAGATACGCAGTATTTT
CASSLASAIASTDTQYF
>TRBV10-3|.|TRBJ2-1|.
TGTGCCATCAGTGGGCCCTTAGGCAATGAGCAGTTCTTC
CAISGPLGNEQFF
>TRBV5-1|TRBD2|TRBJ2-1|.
TGCGCCAGCAGCGATCGTCCGAGCGGGAGGGGCTACAATGAGCAGTTCTTC
CASSDRPSGRGYNEQFF
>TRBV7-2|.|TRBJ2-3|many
TGTGCCAGCAGCTTAGAACCTACTAATCCCCCAGATACGCAGTATTTT
CASSLEPTNPPDTQYF
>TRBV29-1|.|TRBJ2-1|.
TGCAGCGCTGAAGGGGGGAGGAGGATTGAGCAGTTCTTC
CSAEGGRRIEQFF
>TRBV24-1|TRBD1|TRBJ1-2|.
TGTGCCGCCCAGGACAGGGGGAGTTTGGGCTACACCTTC
CAAQDRGSLGYTF
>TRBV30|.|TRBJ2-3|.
TGTGCCTGGATACCCGGGACTGTGGTCACGCAGTATTTT
CAWIPGTVVTQYF
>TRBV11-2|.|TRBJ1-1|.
TGTGCCAGCAGTTTCCGGGGGCACTATCGGAGCACTGAAGCTTTCTTT
CASSFRGHYRSTEAFF
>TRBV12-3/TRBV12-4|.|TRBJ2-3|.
TGTGCCAGCAGTTCCCCAAGCACAGATATGCAGTATTTT
CASSSPSTDMQYF
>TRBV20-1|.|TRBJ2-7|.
TGCAGTGCCATCTACCGGGACAACTCCTACGAGCAGTACTTC
CSAIYRDNSYEQYF
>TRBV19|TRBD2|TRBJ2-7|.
TGTGCCAGTAGTATTGGCGGGAGTTCGGTCTACGAGCAGTACTTC
CASSIGGSSVYEQYF
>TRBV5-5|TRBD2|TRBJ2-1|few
TGTGCCAGCAGCTTGACCCCTCGGGCTAGCGGGCACAATGAGCAGTTCTTC
CASSLTPRASGHNEQFF
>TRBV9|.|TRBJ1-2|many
TGTGCCAGCAGCGTAGAGGCTAACTATGGCTACACCTTC
CASSVEANYGYTF
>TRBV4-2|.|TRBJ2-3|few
TGTGCCAGCAGCCAAGTGATCGAAAACACGCAGTATTTT
CASSQVIENTQYF
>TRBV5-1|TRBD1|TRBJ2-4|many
TGCGCCAGCAGCTCGACAGGGTTGGAAAACATTCAGTACTTC
CASSSTGLENIQYF
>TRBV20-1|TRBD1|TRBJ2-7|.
TGCAGTGCTAGAGTAGGGGGACAGTTCTACGAGCAGTACTTC
CSARVGGQFYEQYF
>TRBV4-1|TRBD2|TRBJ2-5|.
TGCGCCAGCAGCCAAGATGGTGCGGGAGCGGAGACCCAGTACTTC
CASSQDGAGAETQYF